The TCR beta chain under discussion was sequenced for a study of early T cells in non-severe SARS-CoV-2 infection. Study information: Sequenced material consisted of bulk RNA (from unsorted whole blood), and chains were unpaired. Study-wide results and caveats: Missing private and CD4 specificities, VDJdb matching favored anti-spike CD8 responses.

The library protocol tagged individual cDNA molecules with unique molecular identifiers. TCRdb ran MiXCR on the 5' RACE reads and lists one entry per CDR3 protein. Of about 61,000 distinct CDR3 sequences listed, more than 10% are singletons. The CDR3 loop spans 15 amino acids. Trimming took off 7 bases at V and 1 base at J, with 15 bases between the two ends. CDR1 and CDR2 (germline): WSHSY, SAAADI. In this sample, this clonotype turned up many times. Its antigen is unidentified. This sequence joins TRBV10-2 and TRBJ2-3; D possibly matches TRBD1 or TRBD2 (6 bases each). This clonotype was obtained from an adult who was a healthcare worker with PCR-confirmed SARS-CoV-2 infection or an uninfected control (not recorded which). The donor label of this sample is uncertain. The sample here was whole blood, taken at baseline. This chain's CDR3 is CASTYERGGTDTQYF. The CDR3 region has the DNA TGCGCCAGCACGTACGAGAGGGGGGGCACAGATACGCAGTATTTT.